The sequence of this TCR beta chain was determined in a study of regulatory T cells in long-lasting Graves disease. The time point is: persistent/refractory GD, antithyroid drugs over 5 years with positive TRAb. The TCR library was prepared using RNA isolated from PBMCs. American Thyroid Association guidelines were used to diagnose Graves' disease. The patients were enrolled through endocrinology in Xi'an, China. A volume of about 9 milliliters of peripheral blood was collected in EDTA tubes. This clonotype showed up many times. Sequencing libraries for TCR beta were prepared with iRepertoire HTBI primers and Arm-PCR of CDR3 regions. TCRdb used MiXCR to reprocess the multiplex PCR reads, holding one entry per CDR3 protein. The sample holds roughly 450,000 distinct CDR3 sequences; 22% are singletons and the top ten take around 13%. This sequence was found in a female donor with Graves disease. Here the sequenced sample was peripheral blood mononuclear cells (PBMCs), taken when the disease was refractory, from a patient treated with antithyroid drugs.

The CDR3 sequence: CASSFGTPNTEAFF. The CDR3 DNA reads TGTGCCAGCAGCTTCGGGACACCGAACACTGAAGCTTTCTTT. The rearrangement uses TRBV7-2 and TRBJ1-1, with a possible D match to TRBD1 (6 bases). Germline V gives CDR1 SGHTA, CDR2 FQGNSA. The CDR3 totals 14 residues. V was trimmed by 3 bases and J by 1 base, leaving 9 bases between them.